This TCR beta chain was found in a study of PD-L1 blockade in urothelial cancer. Overall study context: Blood was tested 3 weeks (second dose) and 6 weeks into treatment. Peripheral blood specimens exhibited a median yield of around 150,000 T cells.

Losses at the gene ends were 0 bases for V and 1 base for J; bases not matched to a gene: 10. The CDR3 is 18 residues long. Germline V gives CDR1 SGHDN, CDR2 FVKESK. Described time point: pretreatment peripheral blood. Synthetic TCR analog templates were added to each PCR reaction. Some clones are missing from TCRdb's copy, which holds only in-frame ones; the method was immunoSEQ multiplex PCR. Among 95,000 to 100,000 clones, about nine tenths were seen once, and the ten largest hold approximately 2%. This clone occurred once. Its antigen is unknown. Study results and caveats: A pretreatment blood TCR clonality that fell below the median predicted better progression-free and overall survival.

The sequence was obtained from a man in his fifties or sixties with urothelial cancer. The V and J genes are TRBV14 and TRBJ2-5; TRBD2 agrees at 8 bases. The specimen was PBMCs, collected around atezolizumab (anti-PD-L1) treatment. The CDR3 bases are TGTGCCAGCAGCCAAGATCTTCTGGAGCGGGAGAGCCAAGAGACCCAGTACTTC. Protein product: CASSQDLLERESQETQYF.